This TCR beta chain was documented in a study of cytomegalovirus exposure and HLA in healthy donors. An approximately 130-subject validation cohort, separate from the 666-subject first cohort, supplied the donors. TCRdb keeps only in-frame clones here, not all; method: immunoSEQ multiplex PCR. The sample has some 80,000 clones, 90% to 97% seen once. The CDR3 runs 15 residues. The germline gives CDR1 SGHNT, CDR2 YENEEA. J lost 1 base, V lost 3 bases, and 5 bases had no gene match. This clone was recorded only once. The chain is built from TRBV11-3 and TRBJ2-5; 7 bases fit TRBD2. Input material: PBMCs. This TCR was recovered from a woman under 30 in good health and CMV-seronegative. The CDR3 sequence: CASSFSGGRQETQYF. The CDR3 DNA reads as TGTGCCAGCAGCTTTTCGGGGGGTCGCCAAGAGACCCAGTACTTC.